The 10 T cell receptor beta chains given below trace back to one sample, sequenced in a study of T cell responses to AZD1222 COVID-19 vaccine. Measured with immunoSEQ multiplex PCR; TCRdb has only the in-frame clones, and not every one. The sample contains approximately 42,000 clones, about 87% of which appear only once. The sample here was peripheral blood, taken 28 days after the second AZD1222 dose. These receptors originate from an adult who received the AZD1222 COVID-19 vaccine.

The chain recombines TRBV18 with TRBJ2-7; D possibly matches TRBD1 or TRBD2 (5 bases each). V lost 3 bases and J lost 0, with 9 bases in between. The germline V gene encodes CDR1 KGHSH and CDR2 LQKENI. The CDR3 is 14 residues long. CDR3 DNA sequence: TGTGCCAGCTCACCGGGACCGAGCTCCTACGAGCAGTACTTC. It is translated as CASSPGPSSYEQYF. Drawing the rest from reference TRBV18 and TRBJ2-7, the complete variable domain is NAGVMQNPRHLVRRRGQEARLRCSPMKGHSHVYWYRQLPEEGLKFMVYLQKENIIDESGMPKERFSAEFPKEGPSILRIQQVVRGDSAAYFCASSPGPSSYEQYFGPGTRLTVT.

Only one count was recorded for this clone. This chain uses TRBV2 with TRBJ1-4; 11 nucleotides line up with TRBD1. Germline V gives CDR1 SNHLY, CDR2 FYNNEI. CDR3 length equals 15 residues. V shed 0 bases and J 7 bases; nucleotides not matched to a gene: 1. The CDR3 is CASSEAGTGGEKLFF. The CDR3 region has the DNA TGTGCCAGCAGTGAAGCTGGGACAGGGGGTGAAAAACTGTTTTTT.

The rearrangement joins TRBV15 to TRBJ2-2; D is possibly TRBD1 (5 bases). Looked up from germline, CDR1 is LNHNV and CDR2 is YYDKDF (reference sequence). The CDR3 is 16 amino acids. Trimming took off 3 bases at V and 0 bases at J, with 11 bases between the two ends. The CDR3 region is CATSSGATSNTGELFF. CDR3 sequence (DNA): TGTGCCACCAGCAGTGGGGCCACATCGAACACCGGGGAGCTGTTTTTT.

This chain joins TRBV9 and TRBJ2-1; TRBD2 matches 7 bases. From germline, CDR1 is SGDLS and CDR2 YYNGEE. There are 19 residues in the CDR3. After removal of 0 bases from V and 0 bases from J, the junction contained 12 bases not matched to a gene. CDR3 bases: TGTGCCAGCAGCGTAGCAACTAGCGCCGGCTTGGGCTCCTACAATGAGCAGTTCTTC. Translated: CASSVATSAGLGSYNEQFF. Using reference TRBV9 and TRBJ2-1 for the parts outside the CDR3, the full variable domain is DSGVTQTPKHLITATGQRVTLRCSPRSGDLSVYWYQQSLDQGLQFLIQYYNGEERAKGNILERFSAQQFPDLHSELNLSSLELGDSALYFCASSVATSAGLGSYNEQFFGPGTRLTVL.

The rearrangement joins TRBV7-2 to TRBJ2-3; D might be TRBD2 (6 bases). The CDR3 is made up of 16 amino acids. The germline V gene encodes CDR1 SGHTA and CDR2 FQGNSA. Between the trimmed V and J ends, which lost 4 bases and 3 bases, there was a span of 17 bases. The CDR3 sequence is CASSSYAGFGTDTQYF. The CDR3 nucleotides read TGTGCCAGCAGCTCCTACGCGGGGTTCGGAACAGATACGCAGTATTTT.

V is TRBV7-3 and J is TRBJ1-6, with a tentative D call TRBD1 (5 bases). V was trimmed by 2 bases and J by 8 bases, leaving 16 bases between them. This CDR3 region has 16 residues. Germline V CDR1 and CDR2: SGHTA, FQGTGA. The CDR3 bases are TGTGCCAGCAGCTTATCAGGCAGGGCCGGGGATTCACCCCTCCACTTT. Translation: CASSLSGRAGDSPLHF. Supplemented by reference TRBV7-3 and TRBJ1-6, the full variable domain reads GAGVSQTPSNKVTEKGKYVELRCDPISGHTALYWYRQSLGQGPEFLIYFQGTGAADDSGLPNDRFFAVRPEGSVSTLKIQRTERGDSAVYLCASSLSGRAGDSPLHFGNGTRLTVT.

Only one count was recorded for this clone. The chain has TRBV6-5 and TRBJ2-7; D not resolved. Trimming shortened V by 0 bases and J by 6 bases, and 9 bases separated the two germline ends. Germline values: CDR1 MNHEY, CDR2 SVGAGI. The CDR3 is 13 amino acids. This chain's CDR3 is CASSYSQVSEQYF. The CDR3 DNA follows: TGTGCCAGCAGTTACTCCCAAGTTTCCGAGCAGTACTTC.

J is TRBJ2-2 and V is TRBV9; 10 bases match TRBD2. Germline CDR1 is SGDLS and CDR2 is YYNGEE. J lost 5 bases, V lost 4 bases, and 5 bases had no gene match. CDR3 length: 15 amino acids. The CDR3 DNA sequence: TGTGCCAGCAGCCCTAGCGGGAGAAGAACCGGGGAGCTGTTTTTT. It yields the protein CASSPSGRRTGELFF. The full variable domain, with the rest looked up from reference TRBV9 and TRBJ2-2, is DSGVTQTPKHLITATGQRVTLRCSPRSGDLSVYWYQQSLDQGLQFLIQYYNGEERAKGNILERFSAQQFPDLHSELNLSSLELGDSALYFCASSPSGRRTGELFFGEGSRLTVL.

The chain has TRBV9 and TRBJ1-3, with unresolved D. V gave up 0 bases and J gave up 0 bases, with 4 bases separating them. Germline lookup yields CDR1 SGDLS and CDR2 YYNGEE. The CDR3 is made up of 14 amino acids. The CDR3 bases are TGTGCCAGCAGCGTAGGGAACTCTGGAAACACCATATATTTT. Its translation is CASSVGNSGNTIYF.

The genes are TRBV3-1 (or the pseudogene TRBV3-2) and TRBJ1-2; the D is unclear. V was pared by 5 bases and J by 7 bases, with 8 bases between. The V gene's germline CDR1 is LGHDT and CDR2 YNNKEL (reference sequence). The CDR3 loop spans 11 amino acids. The chain's CDR3 is CASSALRGYTF. The CDR3, as DNA: TGTGCCAGCAGCGCCCTTCGTGGCTACACCTTC.